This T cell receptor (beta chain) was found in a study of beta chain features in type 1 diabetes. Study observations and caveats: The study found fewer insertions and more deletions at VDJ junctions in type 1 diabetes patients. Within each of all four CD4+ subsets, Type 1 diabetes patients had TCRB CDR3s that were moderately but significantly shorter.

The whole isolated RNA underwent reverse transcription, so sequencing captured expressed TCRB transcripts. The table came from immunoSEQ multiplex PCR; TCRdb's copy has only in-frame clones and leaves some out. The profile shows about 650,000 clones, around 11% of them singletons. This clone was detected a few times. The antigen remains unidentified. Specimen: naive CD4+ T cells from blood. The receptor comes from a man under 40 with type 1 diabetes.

In DNA form, the CDR3 reads TGTGCCAGCTCACCCCCGGCGGGGACGAACACTGAAGCTTTCTTT. This encodes CASSPPAGTNTEAFF. The V gene is TRBV18, the J gene TRBJ1-1; weak D call: TRBD1 (5 bases). The CDR3 totals 15 residues. Trimming removed 3 bases at V and 1 base at J, with 12 bases between. CDR1 and CDR2 (germline): KGHSH, LQKENI.